Listed here is a single T cell receptor beta chain. Its specificity is not known. This entry is derived from a study of T cells after posttransplantation cyclophosphamide. A marrow graft followed busulfan-fludarabine conditioning, with cyclophosphamide on days +3 and +4. The germline gives CDR1 LGHNA, CDR2 YSLEER. This CDR3 has 13 residues. Between the trimmed V and J ends, which lost 0 bases and 4 bases, there was a span of 7 bases. TCRdb's copy holds only in-frame clones and misses some; the assay was immunoSEQ multiplex PCR. The sample shows about 4,800 clones, approximately 72% of them seen only once. Study-wide findings and caveats: Recipient CMV seropositivity and CMV reactivation strongly tracked TRB clonality. Donor-recipient repertoire similarity was low at 1-2 months, rising over year one.

This clonotype was obtained from a male patient between 60 and 69 years old who received an allogeneic stem cell transplant from an unrelated donor, was CMV-positive, and had acute GVHD only. T cells may partly derive from the graft donor. This material consisted of PBMCs, taken 362 days after allogeneic stem cell transplant with posttransplant cyclophosphamide. The chain employs TRBV4-3 and TRBJ2-7; D call uncertain. The CDR3 region is CASSQEVRYEQYF. CDR3 DNA: TGCGCCAGCAGCCAAGAAGTCCGGTACGAGCAGTACTTC.